This is a list of T cell receptor beta chains from one sample in a study of glioma-infiltrating T cells. TCRdb recomputed calls from the multiplex PCR reads with MiXCR, one row per CDR3 protein. The top ten clones hold about 12% of a sample with about 400,000 distinct CDR3 sequences, roughly 41% of them seen once. Sequenced material: glioma tissue, nonneoplastic brain tissue, or PBMCs (not recorded which). These receptors originate from a human donor with low-grade glioma or glioblastoma, undergoing nonglioma brain surgery, or in good health (not recorded which). Each CDR3 is given with its conserved first and last residue. The order of the fields is V gene, J gene, clone size, CDR3 protein. The size of a clone is reported for some rows only, either as once, few or many, or as a class for expanded clones.

TRBV12-5	TRBJ2-5	-	CASGLDTLTQYF
TRBV25-1	TRBJ2-3	many	CASSDPRDTDTQYF
TRBV7-9	TRBJ2-1	-	CASSFRGSNEQFF
TRBV13	TRBJ2-7	-	CASSPPTSGRYEQYF
TRBV28	TRBJ2-7	-	CASSRRINYEQYF
TRBV19	TRBJ1-1	-	CASSTKGDAEAFF
TRBV20-1	TRBJ2-7	-	CSAKGLLSDEQYF
TRBV5-4	TRBJ1-2	few	CASSLGGSYNYGYTF
TRBV7-9	TRBJ1-5	once	CASSEGGDNQPQHF
TRBV7-2	TRBJ1-5	once	CASSVEGRQPQHF
TRBV4-2	TRBJ1-1	few	CASSQVERPNTEAFF
TRBV28	TRBJ2-5	-	CASSFRTGRGRETQYF
TRBV20-1	TRBJ2-7	-	CSARQQGRAREQYF
TRBV18	TRBJ2-3	-	CASSPTGNRGADTQYF
TRBV7-9	TRBJ1-1	few	CASSFRGQAMNTEAFF
TRBV20-1	TRBJ2-7	-	CSAREIAAGYEQYF
TRBV6-1	TRBJ2-5	many	CASSEGTGPQETQYF
TRBV7-9	TRBJ1-1	-	CASSLSPTGGVTEAFF
TRBV7-6	TRBJ2-7	many	CASSLLGTDYEQYF
TRBV3-1	TRBJ2-6	-	CASSQDGTGANVLTF
TRBV28	TRBJ1-6	few	CASSLGQGYSPLHF
TRBV4-3	TRBJ2-2	few	CASSQGLAGVNTGELFF
TRBV27	TRBJ2-1	many	CASNLRTSGDNEQFF
TRBV18	TRBJ2-5	-	CASSLPNTRRETQYF
TRBV15	TRBJ1-3	few	CATSRIQMYSGDTIYF
TRBV20-1	TRBJ2-1	many	CSARSEGNEQFF
TRBV20-1	TRBJ1-6	few	CSALLDRISSYNSPLHF
TRBV4-3	TRBJ2-3	many	CASSQERQTDTQYF
TRBV27	TRBJ2-2	few	CASSLRPNTGELFF